This T cell receptor beta chain was retrieved from a study of shared clonotypes between healthy human individuals. Study-level points and caveats: Among donors, clonotype sharing was expected to be affected by sequencing depth. Generally, estimated richness proved larger in naive subsets than it did in memory subsets.

This clone was detected only once. The antigen is unknown. Selected positively for CCR7 and CD45RO-negative, naive CD8 cells excluded terminally differentiated effector memory CD45RA+ cells. Trimming removed 0 bases at V and 5 bases at J, with 11 bases between. Germline V CDR1 and CDR2: SGHTA, FQGTGA. The length of the CDR3 is 14 residues. TCRdb's table, derived via immunoSEQ multiplex PCR, lists solely in-frame clones and lacks some. There are more than 2 million clones in the sample; around 93% occur only once, and around 1.8% lies in the top ten. This clonotype originated in a man between 18 and 29 years old in good health. Some clones in this sample may be carry-over from other donors' samples. What was sequenced was naive CD8+ T cells from PBMCs. The rearrangement uses TRBV7-3 and TRBJ2-7; D might be TRBD1 (6 bases). The CDR3 DNA is TGTGCCAGCAGCTTAACGGGGGCAGGGGACGAGCAGTACTTC. It yields the protein CASSLTGAGDEQYF.